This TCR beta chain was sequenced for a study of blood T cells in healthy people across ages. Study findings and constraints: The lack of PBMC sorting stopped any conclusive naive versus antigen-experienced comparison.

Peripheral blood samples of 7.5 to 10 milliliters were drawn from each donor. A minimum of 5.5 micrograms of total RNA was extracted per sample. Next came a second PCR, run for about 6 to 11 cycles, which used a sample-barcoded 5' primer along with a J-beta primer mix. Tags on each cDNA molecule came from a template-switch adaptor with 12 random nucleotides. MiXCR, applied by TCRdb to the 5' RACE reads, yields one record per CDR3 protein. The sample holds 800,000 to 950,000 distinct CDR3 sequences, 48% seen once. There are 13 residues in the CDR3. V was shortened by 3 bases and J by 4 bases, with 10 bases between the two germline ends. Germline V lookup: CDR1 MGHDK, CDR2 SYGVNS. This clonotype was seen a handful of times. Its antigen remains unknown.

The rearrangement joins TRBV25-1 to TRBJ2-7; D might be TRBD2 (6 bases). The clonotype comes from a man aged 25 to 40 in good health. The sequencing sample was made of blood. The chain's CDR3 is CASSDLAGYEQYF. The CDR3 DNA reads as TGTGCCAGCAGTGACCTCGCGGGGTACGAGCAGTACTTC.